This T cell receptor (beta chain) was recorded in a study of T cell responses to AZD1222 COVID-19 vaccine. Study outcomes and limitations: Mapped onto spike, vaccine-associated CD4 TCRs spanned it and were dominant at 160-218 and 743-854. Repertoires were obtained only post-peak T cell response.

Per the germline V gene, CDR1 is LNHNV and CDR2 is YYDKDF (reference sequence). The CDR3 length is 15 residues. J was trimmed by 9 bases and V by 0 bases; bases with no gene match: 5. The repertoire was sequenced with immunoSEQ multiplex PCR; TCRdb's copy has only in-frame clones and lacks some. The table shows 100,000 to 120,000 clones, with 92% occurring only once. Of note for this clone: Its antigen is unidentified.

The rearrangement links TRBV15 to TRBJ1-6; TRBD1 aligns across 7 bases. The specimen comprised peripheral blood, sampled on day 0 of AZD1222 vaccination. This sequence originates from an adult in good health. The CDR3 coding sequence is TGTGCCACCAGCAGAGATAACAGGGGCAGTTCACCCCTCCACTTT. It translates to CATSRDNRGSSPLHF.